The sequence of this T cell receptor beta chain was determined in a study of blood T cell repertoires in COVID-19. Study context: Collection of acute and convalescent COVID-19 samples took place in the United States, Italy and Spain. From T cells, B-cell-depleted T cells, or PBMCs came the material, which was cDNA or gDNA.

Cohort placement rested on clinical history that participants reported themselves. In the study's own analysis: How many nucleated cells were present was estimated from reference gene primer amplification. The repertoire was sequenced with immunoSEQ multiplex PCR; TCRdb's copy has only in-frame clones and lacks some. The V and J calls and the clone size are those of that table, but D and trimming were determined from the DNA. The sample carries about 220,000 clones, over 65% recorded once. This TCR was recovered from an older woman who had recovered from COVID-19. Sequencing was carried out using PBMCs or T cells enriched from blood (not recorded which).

The CDR3 reads CASSTSGGSTDTQYF. Here the CDR3 DNA reads TGTGCCAGCAGCACTAGCGGAGGGAGCACAGATACGCAGTATTTT. The V call is TRBV11-3, the J call TRBJ2-3, with 8 bases matching TRBD2. V lost 5 bases to trimming and J lost 0 bases; unmatched junction nucleotides: 4. The CDR3 totals 15 residues. The germline CDR1 and CDR2 sequences are SGHNT and YENEEA.